The 16 T cell receptor beta chains listed next were all sequenced from one sample in a study of shared clonotypes between healthy human individuals. The protocol was immunoSEQ multiplex PCR, while the TCRdb copy is restricted to in-frame clones and leaves out a portion. The table shows around 690,000 clones, with about 92% occurring only once. The specimen sequenced was memory CD8+ T cells from PBMCs. As for subset: CD45RO+ cells pooled with CCR7-negative TemRA cells. The receptors here all came from a man aged 18 to 30 in good health. Some clones in this sample may be carry-over from other donors' samples.

This rearrangement joins TRBV11-2 to TRBJ2-3; D is possibly TRBD1 (5 bases). This CDR3 has 16 residues. In germline, CDR1 is SGHAT, CDR2 FQNNGV. The germline V and J ends were trimmed by 0 bases and 1 base, with 11 bases remaining between them. The CDR3 DNA reads as TGTGCCAGCAGCTTAGAATACAGGAGTCGCACAGATACGCAGTATTTT. As protein: CASSLEYRSRTDTQYF.

This clone was detected once. V and J are TRBV6-6 and TRBJ2-7; 12 bases are shared with TRBD2. The CDR3 runs 12 residues. Germline V gene lookup returns CDR1 MNHNY and CDR2 SVGAGI (reference sequence). The V segment lost 8 bases and the J segment 4 bases; nucleotides outside the gene matches: 0. The CDR3 DNA reads as TGTGCCAGCGGGACTAGCGGGTACGAGCAGTACTTC. Encoded protein: CASGTSGYEQYF.

The chain is built from TRBV29-1 and TRBJ2-3; 8 bases map to TRBD2. The CDR3 totals 15 residues. Germline loops: CDR1 SQVTM, CDR2 ANQGSEA. J gave up 2 bases and V 4 bases, and 8 bases lay outside the gene matches. Written as DNA, the CDR3 is TGCAGCGTTGTCCGGACTAGCCCTACCACAGATACGCAGTATTTT. It codes for CSVVRTSPTTDTQYF.

The gene calls are TRBV7-2 and TRBJ2-1, with TRBD2 matching over 7 bases. J gave up 6 bases and V 1 base, and 3 bases lay outside the gene matches. The CDR3 totals 14 residues. Germline CDR1 SGHTA, CDR2 FQGNSA. CDR3 bases: TGTGCCAGCAGCTTAGTGGGAGGGCCCAATGAGCAGTTCTTC. Protein: CASSLVGGPNEQFF.

The J gene is TRBJ1-2, the V gene TRBV6-6; D is undetermined. V lost 0 bases and J 6 bases, leaving 8 bases between the germline ends. The germline gives CDR1 MNHNY, CDR2 SVGAGI (reference sequence). The CDR3 totals 13 residues. CDR3 in DNA: TGTGCCAGCAGTTACTCGAACGGCGATGGCTACACCTTC. Translation: CASSYSNGDGYTF.

J is TRBJ1-5 and V is TRBV5-8; the D gene is possibly TRBD1 (5 bases). Germline CDR1 SGHTS, CDR2 YDEGEE. This CDR3 spans 14 amino acids. The V end lost 4 bases, the J end lost 6 bases, and 14 bases lay between the germline ends. CDR3 amino acids: CASSIPRGLQPQHF. The CDR3 DNA follows: TGTGCCAGCAGCATTCCACGGGGCCTTCAGCCCCAGCATTTT.

The chain joins TRBV7-9 to TRBJ2-7; TRBD1 aligns across 9 bases. The ends lost 0 bases at V and 2 bases at J; junction bases unmatched: 5. Germline CDR1 and CDR2: SEHNR and FQNEAQ (reference sequence). There are 16 residues in the CDR3. The CDR3 DNA is TGTGCCAGCAGCTTAGCACTAAGACAGGGGGCCTACGAGCAGTACTTC. It is translated as CASSLALRQGAYEQYF. The full variable domain, its missing parts supplied by reference TRBV7-9 and TRBJ2-7, is DTGVSQNPRHKITKRGQNVTFRCDPISEHNRLYWYRQTLGQGPEFLTYFQNEAQLEKSRLLSDRFSAERPKGSFSTLEIQRTEQGDSAMYLCASSLALRQGAYEQYFGPGTRLTVT.

The chain joins TRBV5-1 to TRBJ2-3, with a tentative D call TRBD1 (5 bases). The germline CDR1 and CDR2 sequences are SGHRS and YFSETQ. With 4 bases removed from V and 6 bases from J, the gap between germline ends came to 12 bases. There are 13 residues in the CDR3. CDR3 protein: CASSERKGDTQYF. The CDR3 bases are TGCGCCAGCAGCGAGAGAAAGGGGGATACGCAGTATTTT.

V gene TRBV30 combines with J gene TRBJ2-3, with TRBD2 matching 7 bases. Trimming took 4 bases from V and 4 from J; bases not matched to a gene: 8. Germline V gene sequence: CDR1 GTSNPN, CDR2 SVGIG (reference sequence). The CDR3 consists of 14 residues. CDR3 sequence reads: CAWTRAGSADTQYF. Here the CDR3 DNA reads TGTGCCTGGACTAGAGCGGGATCGGCAGATACGCAGTATTTT.

The genes are TRBV19 and TRBJ2-3, with 10 positions matching TRBD2. This CDR3 region has 16 residues. The junction had 11 bases not matched to a gene; V was cut back by 4 bases and J by 7 bases. The V gene's germline CDR1 is LNHDA and CDR2 SQIVND (reference sequence). In DNA form, the CDR3 reads TGTGCCAGTAGTACCGGACTAGCGGAGGGGGGACATACGCAGTATTTT. It encodes CASSTGLAEGGHTQYF. Complete variable domain (other parts from reference TRBV19 and TRBJ2-3): DGGITQSPKYLFRKEGQNVTLSCEQNLNHDAMYWYRQDPGQGLRLIYYSQIVNDFQKGDIAEGYSVSREKKESFPLTVTSAQKNPTAFYLCASSTGLAEGGHTQYFGPGTRLTVL.

The V and J genes are TRBV10-3 and TRBJ2-3; D is uncertain. Germline CDR1 ENHRY, CDR2 SYGVKD. The CDR3 runs 16 residues. Deletions cut 8 bases from V and 0 bases from J, with 18 bases between. CDR3 in amino acids: CAILGHLGASTDTQYF. Here the CDR3 DNA reads TGTGCCATCTTAGGTCATCTAGGTGCTAGCACAGATACGCAGTATTTT.

The chain uses TRBV7-9 and TRBJ1-3, with unresolved D. Per germline, CDR1 SEHNR and CDR2 FQNEAQ (reference sequence). The ends were cut back, 5 bases at V and 2 bases at J, with 19 bases in the middle. The CDR3 is 17 amino acids. The CDR3 loop reads CASSAVQTLQAGNTIYF. The CDR3 nucleotides are TGTGCCAGCAGCGCAGTGCAGACACTCCAGGCTGGAAACACCATATATTTT.

V is TRBV25-1 and J is TRBJ2-5; 8 positions agree with TRBD1. Germline CDR1 and CDR2: MGHDK and SYGVNS. V shed 2 bases and J 5 bases; nucleotides not matched to a gene: 7. This CDR3 region has 15 residues. DNA for the CDR3: TGTGCCAGCAGTGAACTTCCAGGGGGCCGGGAGACCCAGTACTTC. As protein: CASSELPGGRETQYF.

The V call is TRBV6-5, the J call TRBJ1-1; the D gene is possibly TRBD1 (5 bases). CDR1 and CDR2 (germline): MNHEY, SVGAGI. The CDR3 is 15 amino acids. Trimming took 4 bases from V and 5 from J, leaving 17 bases between them. The CDR3 sequence is CASSWPKAGWTEAFF. The CDR3 DNA sequence: TGTGCCAGCAGTTGGCCCAAGGCAGGGTGGACTGAAGCTTTCTTT.

V is TRBV6-6 and J is TRBJ1-5, with TRBD1 identical over 7 bases. The CDR3 consists of 15 residues. Germline assignment: CDR1 MNHNY and CDR2 SVGAGI (reference sequence). The ends lost 4 bases at V and 2 bases at J; junction bases unmatched: 5. As DNA, the CDR3 is TGTGCCAGCAGTTTTAACAGGGGTGGCAATCAGCCCCAGCATTTT. It translates to CASSFNRGGNQPQHF.

The count of this clone is one. The chain uses TRBV7-3 and TRBJ2-2; 13 nucleotides agree with TRBD2. V lost 6 bases, J lost 4 bases, and 2 bases stayed unmatched. Germline CDR1 is SGHTA and CDR2 is FQGTGA. The length of the CDR3 is 15 residues. CDR3 sequence reads: CASRRLAGGTGELFF. The CDR3 coding sequence is TGTGCCAGCAGGCGACTAGCGGGAGGCACCGGGGAGCTGTTTTTT.